This T cell receptor (beta chain) was retrieved from a study of T cells in Graves' hyperthyroidism and ophthalmopathy (dated by TCRdb to between 2019 and 2020). For the wider study: Peripheral blood samples were taken at initial diagnosis, before any treatment was given. To identify distinguishing TCR V-J signatures, a discovery cohort of roughly 100 patients was used, comprising 40 to 45 with Graves' ophthalmopathy and approximately 57 with stable Graves' hyperthyroidism. Whether ophthalmopathy could be predicted prospectively was tested in an independent validation cohort made up of approximately 19 hyperthyroidism patients plus 17 patients who later progressed to ophthalmopathy. For training and testing, the approximately 97 patients in the discovery cohort were randomly divided in a 7:3 ratio. The study also compared thyroid tissue and blood T-cell repertoires from about 6 Graves' hyperthyroidism patients. Following sampling, methimazole starting at 30 mg daily was given to hyperthyroidism patients, and high-dose intravenous methylprednisolone was given to ophthalmopathy patients. TCR Vbeta CDR3 sequencing of 135 peripheral blood samples (under 45 ophthalmopathy, about 75 hyperthyroidism and about 17 progressor patients) is reported in the paper. Here is what the overall study found, with its caveats: No statistical method was used to set the sample size in advance, and investigators knew the group allocation. Most expanded thyroid clonotypes (frequency above 0.001) were also found in blood, which suggests that blood repertoires may mirror thyroid immune responses. In validation, the model predicted progression to ophthalmopathy a median of around six months before onset, with 65% to 71% sensitivity and just under 75% specificity. A 13 V-J signature model separated ophthalmopathy from stable hyperthyroidism, with around 91% sensitivity and about 81% specificity in cross-validation and 80%/75% in testing.

Details on this clonotype: The antigen it recognizes is unknown. Base qualities are not provided; no much larger clone lies one nucleotide away.

Trimming removed 3 bases from V and 9 bases from J; the gene matches leave 10 bases unexplained. Counted from cysteine to phenylalanine, this CDR3 has 15 amino acids. CDR3 DNA only is kept here, 45 bases in frame from base 1. In the germline V gene (reference sequence), CDR1 corresponds to LNHDA and CDR2 to SQIVND. Stable Graves' hyperthyroidism was defined as the absence of progression to ophthalmopathy over 18 months of follow-up. Hyperthyroidism patients were newly diagnosed, with disease duration under 2 months, and aged 18 to 65 years. Any patient with an uncontrolled infection, another autoimmune disease, pregnancy or lactation was excluded. Diagnoses relied on clinical symptoms, serum thyroxine and TRAb, thyroid ultrasound and orbital computed tomography. PBMCs were isolated from approximately 10 ml of fresh peripheral blood by Ficoll-Paque density gradient centrifugation. Total RNA was extracted with Trizol reagent, and quality was checked on an Agilent 2100 Bioanalyzer.

The TCR beta CDR3 regions were amplified from RNA transcripts. The first round of RT-PCR for the TCR CDR3 was performed with the HTBI primer set and the Qiagen OneStep RT-PCR kit. Libraries were constructed in a second round of multiplex PCR, after which size selection and purification were carried out. Sequencing of the libraries was done on an Illumina HiSeq2000 using paired-end 100 bp reads. The paper's data handling went like this. Raw data were processed with SOAPnuke, discarding reads with adapters, uncalled bases, mean Phred below 15, or no exact constant-primer or identifier match. COPE v1.2.5 was used to merge the high-quality paired reads, and each unique nucleotide sequence was defined as a clonotype. MiTCR v1.1 was used to align clonotypes to the IMGT TRBV, TRBD and TRBJ reference segments. The analysis was restricted to V-J combinations with a frequency above 0.0001, which together covered 99% to 99.2% of the repertoires. The TCS score was defined as F50 (clonal expansion) divided by E x V (chaos), with BLOSUM62-based TCRdist calculated between CDR3 peptides within each V-J. Welch's t-statistics and random forest reduced roughly 530 V-J features to about 13, which were used in a naive Bayes classifier (R e1071). TCRdb reran the public reads through fastp at Q25 and MiXCR, keeping productive beta chains. For every CDR3 protein sequence, its rows merge into one entry that carries the most common genes and DNA. TCRdb assigned the V and J calls; the authors' analysis was not used. The sample table contains 400,000 to 550,000 distinct CDR3 sequences; only one count was recorded for approximately 15% of them. The biggest ten clones account for 15% to 20% of the sample.

Sequenced input: blood. This receptor was obtained from a young woman with Graves' hyperthyroidism. This sequence uses TRBV19 and TRBJ2-1, with 8 middle bases fitting TRBD2. CDR3 reads: CASSMGLVGSGEQFF. The bases read TGTGCCAGTAGTATGGGACTAGTTGGTTCGGGTGAGCAGTTCTTC.